The clone carrying this T cell receptor beta chain has more than one count but fewer than ten. The sample comes from a study of response to subunit inactivated influenza vaccine. MiXCR, run by TCRdb on the RT-PCR reads, gives a single entry per CDR3 protein. The sample has approximately 500,000 distinct CDR3 sequences, roughly 25% seen once. Germline CDR1 MNHNS, CDR2 SASEGT. V gave up 0 bases and J gave up 4 bases, with 20 bases separating them. The CDR3 is 18 residues long. The sample was also linked to a second study, of T cells expressing NK-cell markers. That study reports: Generation of TCR beta cDNA was performed by 5'RACE template switching incorporating UMIs. There were seven HCMV-seropositive donors and one seronegative donor among the eight sequenced. In a handful of donors, dominant CD3+CD56+NKG2C+ clones formed about 1.0-7.5% of CD8+ cells. Similarly, these clonotypes led the CD3+CD56-NKG2C+ fraction as well in several donors.

The chain recombines TRBV6-1 with TRBJ2-3; weak D call: TRBD1 (6 bases). The specimen was CD4+ T cells sorted from PBMCs, collected less than 13 days after vaccination. This clonotype was sampled from a middle-aged man who received an inactivated influenza vaccine. CDR3 coding DNA: TGTGCCAGCAGTGAAGCGGTGGGGGTAACAGGGTCAGCAGATACGCAGTATTTT. It codes for CASSEAVGVTGSADTQYF.